Shown below are 7 T cell receptor beta chains from a single sample sequenced in a study of CD4+ T cells in melanoma. Using immunoSEQ multiplex PCR, the repertoire was profiled, and TCRdb retains in-frame clones only, with some absent. The table lists about 120,000 clones, about 90% of them singletons. Sequences were obtained from peripheral blood. These receptor sequences come from a human donor with melanoma.

The chain is built from TRBV7-3 and TRBJ1-1; D is unresolved. V was trimmed by 0 bases and J by 4 bases, leaving 12 bases between them. The CDR3 consists of 15 residues. Germline V lookup: CDR1 SGHTA, CDR2 FQGTGA. The CDR3 protein is CASSLTRALSTEAFF. For the CDR3, the DNA is TGTGCCAGCAGCTTAACGAGAGCCTTGAGCACTGAAGCTTTCTTT.

The V and J genes are TRBV28 and TRBJ1-2; D is undetermined. This CDR3 spans 12 amino acids. The germline V gene has CDR1 MDHEN and CDR2 SYDVKM. Trimming stripped 7 bases from V and 5 bases from J, with 11 bases between. The CDR3, as DNA: TGTGCCAGCATCTCTGTGGATTATGGCTACACCTTC. Protein: CASISVDYGYTF.

The V and J genes are TRBV6-6 and TRBJ2-7; D possibly matches TRBD1 or TRBD2 (6 bases each). V was shortened by 6 bases and J by 6 bases, with 18 bases between the two germline ends. This CDR3 region has 14 residues. The germline gives CDR1 MNHNY, CDR2 SVGAGI (reference sequence). CDR3: CASRRGSGEVEQYF. CDR3 coding DNA: TGTGCCAGCAGAAGGGGGTCGGGAGAGGTCGAGCAGTACTTC.

This chain uses TRBV29-1 with TRBJ2-2; D is possibly TRBD1 (6 bases). V lost 5 bases and J 3 bases, leaving 16 bases between the germline ends. This CDR3 spans 15 amino acids. Germline CDR1 is SQVTM and CDR2 is ANQGSEA. The CDR3, as DNA: TGCAGCGTTAGGCTCTGGGCAGGGGACACCGGGGAGCTGTTTTTT. Residues: CSVRLWAGDTGELFF.

The rearrangement links TRBV5-1 to TRBJ1-1; D is unresolved. The CDR3 is 14 residues long. Per germline, CDR1 SGHRS and CDR2 YFSETQ. V was trimmed by 5 bases and J by 0 bases, leaving 11 bases between them. This CDR3 reads CASSSEGMNTEAFF. CDR3 DNA: TGCGCCAGCAGTTCGGAGGGAATGAACACTGAAGCTTTCTTT.

The count of this clone is one. The chain employs TRBV21-1 and TRBJ2-2; TRBD2, as called in the table, went unchecked against the DNA. TRBV21-1 is assigned pseudogene status. This CDR3 is built from 15 residues. CDR3 residues: CANRSGEENTGELFF. The CDR3 DNA sequence: TGTGCCAACAGATCGGGGGAGGAGAACACCGGGGAGCTGTTTTTT.

The chain uses TRBV5-4 and TRBJ2-3; D is ambiguous. The CDR3 contains 15 residues. Germline CDR1 SGHNT, CDR2 YYREEE (reference sequence). Trimming took off 0 bases at V and 5 bases at J, with 13 bases between the two ends. The CDR3 coding sequence is TGTGCCAGCAGCTTGGAAGGCAGGCCACTAGATACGCAGTATTTT. Translation: CASSLEGRPLDTQYF.